Below, 13 T cell receptor beta chains from the same sample are listed, as sequenced in a study of TIL therapy for anti-PD-1-resistant metastatic lung cancer. The libraries were made with immunoSEQ v3. Generated by immunoSEQ multiplex PCR, the TCRdb table keeps only in-frame clones and is missing some. The sample consists of more than 90,000 clones, approximately 65% of them appearing once. As to time point: pre-treatment sample, taken before nivolumab and TIL therapy. Most excised metastases sampled were pleural nodules or supraclavicular lymph nodes. The material sequenced was tumor tissue, taken at baseline. These receptors all come from a person aged 25 to 85 with non-small cell lung cancer.

The V call is TRBV5-4, the J call TRBJ2-1; possibly TRBD2 for D (6 bases). Germline V lookup: CDR1 SGHNT, CDR2 YYREEE (reference sequence). The CDR3 has 13 residues. V dropped 3 bases and J dropped 10 bases, with 14 bases sitting between them. DNA for the CDR3: TGTGCCAGCAGCTCCCGACCCGCGGGGGAGCAGTTCTTC. The encoded protein is CASSSRPAGEQFF.

The chain employs TRBV27 and TRBJ1-3; tentatively, D is TRBD1 (6 bases). The germline CDR1 and CDR2 sequences are MNHEY and SMNVEV (reference sequence). V lost 0 bases and J 4 bases, leaving 13 bases between the germline ends. The CDR3 is 16 amino acids. The CDR3 nucleotides are TGTGCCAGCAGTTTATCAGGACAGTCGGCCGGAAACACCATATATTTT. This codes for CASSLSGQSAGNTIYF.

This clone was seen a handful of times. The rearrangement joins TRBV11-3 to TRBJ2-1; D uncertain. Germline CDR1 reads SGHNT; CDR2 reads YENEEA. The V end was cut by 3 bases, the J end by 0 bases, with 9 bases between. The CDR3 loop spans 15 amino acids. The CDR3 nucleotides are TGTGCCAGCAGCTTCGGCTGGGACTCCTACAATGAGCAGTTCTTC. Protein sequence: CASSFGWDSYNEQFF.

V is TRBV19 and J is TRBJ2-5, with D unresolved. Trimming removed 3 bases at V and 2 bases at J, with 13 bases between. Germline loops: CDR1 LNHDA, CDR2 SQIVND (reference sequence). The CDR3 loop spans 15 amino acids. The CDR3 loop reads CASSILFGRQETQYF. Here the CDR3 DNA reads TGTGCCAGTAGTATCCTTTTCGGACGACAAGAGACCCAGTACTTC.

V usage is TRBV20-1 and J usage is TRBJ2-7, with TRBD1 matching over 7 bases. The CDR3 has 11 residues. Germline CDR1 reads DFQATT; CDR2 reads SNEGSKA (reference sequence). Unmatched junction bases numbered 1, after V lost 6 bases and J lost 2 bases. The CDR3 bases are TGCAGTGCCGGACAGGCCTACGAGCAGTACTTC. It is translated as CSAGQAYEQYF.

The rearrangement uses TRBV6-6 and TRBJ2-2; unclear D gene. Germline CDR1 is MNHNY and CDR2 is SVGAGI (reference sequence). This CDR3 region has 14 residues. The V and J ends lost 2 bases and 1 base respectively, with 5 bases between them. The CDR3: CASSYGRNTGELFF. Here the CDR3 DNA reads TGTGCCAGCAGTTACGGACGGAACACCGGGGAGCTGTTTTTT.

The chain uses TRBV9 and TRBJ1-6; no reliable D call. The CDR3 length is 15 residues. The germline V gene encodes CDR1 SGDLS and CDR2 YYNGEE. Deletions cut 1 base from V and 7 bases from J, with 12 bases between. CDR3 DNA sequence: TGTGCCAGCAGCGTATCTGGGATAGGGAATTCACCCCTCCACTTT. Amino acids: CASSVSGIGNSPLHF.

The chain is built from TRBV9 and TRBJ2-3, with D possibly being TRBD2 (6 bases). Germline V gene data show CDR1 as SGDLS and CDR2 as YYNGEE. The CDR3 is 12 residues long. V lost 9 bases, J lost 3 bases, and 11 bases lay in between. DNA of the CDR3: TGTGCCAAGTTCCGGGGGACAGATACGCAGTATTTT. Protein sequence: CAKFRGTDTQYF.

The V call is TRBV7-9, the J call TRBJ1-4; TRBD1 might be the D (5 bases). The CDR3 is made up of 11 amino acids. The ends were cut back, 3 bases at V and 10 bases at J, with 6 bases in the middle. CDR1 is SEHNR, CDR2 FQNEAQ, per germline (reference sequence). The CDR3 bases are TGTGCCAGCAGCTTGGGGGGAAAACTGTTTTTT. It yields the protein CASSLGGKLFF.

This clone was recorded only once. The V call is TRBV7-9, the J call TRBJ2-7, with TRBD2 matching over 8 bases. Germline CDR1 and CDR2: SEHNR and FQNEAQ (reference sequence). J gave up 1 base and V 1 base, and 6 bases lay outside the gene matches. This CDR3 region has 16 residues. CDR3 sequence reads: CASSLGGGTSSYEQYF. The DNA for the CDR3 is TGTGCCAGCAGCTTAGGAGGGGGGACTAGTTCCTACGAGCAGTACTTC.

The table lists this clone with a few counts. The genes are TRBV7-3 and TRBJ2-2; D call uncertain. This CDR3 has 13 amino acids. Germline V gene sequence: CDR1 SGHTA, CDR2 FQGTGA. V lost 5 bases, J lost 2 bases, and 6 bases lay in between. The CDR3 DNA reads as TGTGCCAGCAGCCCGATAAACACCGGGGAGCTGTTTTTT. Translated: CASSPINTGELFF.

This chain uses TRBV11-1 with TRBJ2-7, with D possibly TRBD2 on 6 matching bases. The ends were cut back, 5 bases at V and 3 bases at J, with 14 bases in the middle. Germline assignment: CDR1 SGHAT and CDR2 FQDESV (reference sequence). CDR3 size: 14 residues. CDR3 nucleotides: TGTGCCAGCAGCCGGGACTCCCACGGCTACGAGCAGTACTTC. Translating gives CASSRDSHGYEQYF.

The CDR3: CASIRTGLGETQYF. Here the CDR3 DNA reads TGTGCCAGCATCCGGACAGGGCTCGGTGAGACCCAGTACTTC. The V call is TRBV28, the J call TRBJ2-5; 8 nucleotides agree with TRBD1. V was pared by 7 bases and J by 5 bases, with 9 bases of the junction left unmatched. The CDR3 is 14 amino acids. Germline V gene sequence: CDR1 MDHEN, CDR2 SYDVKM.